These T cell receptor beta chains were read from a single sample in a study of shared clonotypes between healthy human individuals. Assay: immunoSEQ multiplex PCR; the TCRdb copy retains only in-frame clones and omits some. Found here are 400,000 to 500,000 clones, over 60% of them singletons; the top ten hold over 10%. Sample: PBMCs. The receptor set was obtained from a woman in her thirties or forties in good health. Some clones in this sample may be carry-over from other donors' samples. Each CDR3 is given with its conserved first and last residue. D genes are given only for firm matches. Some rows have no size entry. The others give once, few or many, or a class for an expanded clone.

v_gene	d_gene	abundance	j_gene	CDR3nt	CDR3aa
TRBV7-8	-	-	TRBJ2-7	TGTGCCAGCAGCTTAGCCCCATTGAGTATGGCCTACGAGCAGTACTTC	CASSLAPLSMAYEQYF
TRBV15	-	-	TRBJ2-7	TGTGCCACCAGCAGAGATTCCCGAGGCTGGGGCTACGAGCAGTACTTC	CATSRDSRGWGYEQYF
TRBV19	TRBD2	-	TRBJ2-5	TGTGCCAGTAGTATAAGACGCAGCGGGGTAGAGACCCAGTACTTC	CASSIRRSGVETQYF
TRBV27	-	-	TRBJ1-1	TGTGCCAGCAGTTTATATCAGAAGAACACTGAAGCTTTCTTT	CASSLYQKNTEAFF
TRBV30	-	-	TRBJ1-2	TGTGCCTGGAGTCGCCAGGGAGGGGACTATGGCTACACCTTC	CAWSRQGGDYGYTF
TRBV20-1	-	-	TRBJ1-5	TGCAGTGCCAGCCAGGATCAGCCCCAGCATTTT	CSASQDQPQHF
TRBV13	TRBD2	-	TRBJ2-7	TGTGCCAGCACAACTAGCGGGAGGCCCTACGAGCAGTACTTC	CASTTSGRPYEQYF
TRBV10-1	TRBD2	-	TRBJ2-2	TGCGCCAGCAGTGACCGGACTAGCGGCCACACCGGGGAGCTGTTTTTT	CASSDRTSGHTGELFF
TRBV5-5	-	once	TRBJ2-7	TGTGCCAGCAGCTTACGGACCGACCCCTACGAGCAGTACTTC	CASSLRTDPYEQYF
TRBV7-6	-	-	TRBJ2-2	TGTGCCAGCAGCTTAGGGGGAGGGAACACCGGGGAGCTGTTTTTT	CASSLGGGNTGELFF
TRBV2	-	-	TRBJ2-5	TGTGCCACCCAGCCAGAGCGGGACCAAGAGACCCAGTACTTC	CATQPERDQETQYF
TRBV28	TRBD1	-	TRBJ1-5	TGTGCCAGCAGCACGGGACAGCTTAGCAATCAGCCCCAGCATTTT	CASSTGQLSNQPQHF
TRBV28	-	few	TRBJ1-1	TGTGCCAGCAGTTTATATGCAGCCGGGGGAGCTGAAGCTTTCTTT	CASSLYAAGGAEAFF
TRBV18	-	-	TRBJ2-7	TGTGCCAGCTCACCGAGGGGGCCGGGGGTCGCCTACGAGCAGTACTTC	CASSPRGPGVAYEQYF
TRBV7-9	TRBD1	-	TRBJ2-7	TGTGCCAGCAGGGGACAGGGCTTCCACGAGCAGTACTTC	CASRGQGFHEQYF
TRBV2	-	few	TRBJ1-1	TGTGCCACCACCCCGCAAAGGAACACTGAAGCTTTCTTT	CATTPQRNTEAFF
TRBV6-6	-	-	TRBJ1-5	TGTGCCAGCAGTCACCCTGGTGGGATGGTGAATCAGCCCCAGCATTTT	CASSHPGGMVNQPQHF
TRBV9	-	-	TRBJ1-3	TGTGCCAGCAGCGCCCGGGGGAATTCTGGAAACACCATATATTTT	CASSARGNSGNTIYF
TRBV7-9	-	-	TRBJ1-1	TGTGCCAGCAGCCTGCGGGGAATTGAGGCTTTCTTT	CASSLRGIEAFF
TRBV30	-	once	TRBJ2-7	TGTGCCTGGCAGACCGATCAGGGGTACGAGCAGTACTTC	CAWQTDQGYEQYF
TRBV4-1	TRBD2	-	TRBJ2-7	TGCGCCAGCAGCCAAGATACTAGCGGGATGAGGTACGAGCAGTACTTC	CASSQDTSGMRYEQYF
TRBV15	-	-	TRBJ2-5	TGTGCCACCAGCAGAGATAGCTTGCTGGATCAAGAGACCCAGTACTTC	CATSRDSLLDQETQYF
TRBV7-3	-	few	TRBJ2-5	TGTGCCAGCAGCCCCGGGGCCCAAGAGACCCAGTACTTC	CASSPGAQETQYF
TRBV5-1	-	-	TRBJ2-1	TGCGCCAGCAGCTCAAGAAATCCTCCGACCGAGCAGTTCTTC	CASSSRNPPTEQFF
TRBV30	TRBD1	-	TRBJ1-6	TGTGCCTGGAGCCCTCCGGGACAGGGAAATTCACCCCTCCACTTT	CAWSPPGQGNSPLHF
TRBV11-2	-	few	TRBJ2-2	TGTGCCAGCAGCTTTTCGGGGAACACCGGGGAGCTGTTTTTT	CASSFSGNTGELFF
TRBV2	TRBD2	-	TRBJ2-7	TGTGCCAGCAGCGATACCGGGACTAGCGGGAGATACGAGCAGTACTTC	CASSDTGTSGRYEQYF
TRBV14	-	-	TRBJ2-5	TGTGCCAGCAGCCGGACACGAGAGACCCAGTACTTC	CASSRTRETQYF
TRBV2	TRBD1	-	TRBJ1-4	TGTGCCAGCAGTGCTCAGGGGGCGAGAGATGAAAAACTGTTTTTT	CASSAQGARDEKLFF
TRBV9	-	-	TRBJ2-2	TGTGCCAGCAACCAGGGAAACACCGGGGAGCTGTTTTTT	CASNQGNTGELFF
TRBV27	TRBD2	-	TRBJ2-5	TGTGCCAGCAGTTTATTACGCCCGTACCGTCGTGGGCGGGAGAGGAGGGAGACCCAGTACTTC	CASSLLRPYRRGRERRETQYF
TRBV6-5	-	-	TRBJ1-1	TGTGCCAGCAGTTACTCGGGACCGTCGAGTGAAGCTTTCTTT	CASSYSGPSSEAFF
TRBV28	TRBD1	once	TRBJ1-2	TGTGCCAGCAGTCGATACCGACAGGGGCCACGCTATGGCTACACCTTC	CASSRYRQGPRYGYTF
TRBV7-2	-	once	TRBJ2-4	TGTGCCAGCAGCTCCCCGTCCAACATTCAGTACTTC	CASSSPSNIQYF
TRBV7-9	-	-	TRBJ1-6	TGTGCCAGCAGCTTAATGGCGAGTAATTCACCCCTCCACTTT	CASSLMASNSPLHF
TRBV4-1	-	-	TRBJ1-2	TGCGCCAGCAGCCAATATGGGGGGATCTATGGCTACGCCTTC	CASSQYGGIYGYAF
TRBV12-5	-	-	TRBJ2-1	TGTGCTAGTGGTTGGAGGCCCCTGGGGGGAGGCCTTGTATATGAGCAGTTCTTC	CASGWRPLGGGLVYEQFF
TRBV7-9	TRBD1	few	TRBJ1-2	TGTGCCAGCAGCTTAGGGACAGGGGGCCCTGGTGCCTTC	CASSLGTGGPGAF
TRBV28	-	-	TRBJ1-1	TGTGCCTCCCTGAGGGGTAACACTGAAGCTTTCTTT	CASLRGNTEAFF
TRBV29-1	-	-	TRBJ2-3	TGCAGCGTTGAAGATCTGGGCCCGGCGGGCACAGATACGCAGTATTTT	CSVEDLGPAGTDTQYF
TRBV30	TRBD1	-	TRBJ1-1	TGTGCCTGGGAAGTCACAGGGGGCATTAGTGAAGCTTTCTTT	CAWEVTGGISEAFF
TRBV2	-	-	TRBJ1-2	TGTGCCAGCATGAGGGCAGGGGCCTATGGCTACACCTTC	CASMRAGAYGYTF
TRBV5-4	-	-	TRBJ2-6	TGTGCCAGCAGCTTCTCTGGGGCCAACGTCCTGACTTTC	CASSFSGANVLTF
TRBV4-3	-	-	TRBJ1-4	TGCGCCAGTTCACAGGGACATGAGTATGAAAAACTGTTTTTT	CASSQGHEYEKLFF
TRBV18	TRBD1	-	TRBJ2-7	TGTGCCAGCTCACCGAGGACAGGGGGTTCCCACGAGCAGTACTTC	CASSPRTGGSHEQYF
TRBV2	-	-	TRBJ1-5	TGTGCCACCCAAGGTGATAGCAATCAGCCCCAGCATTTT	CATQGDSNQPQHF
TRBV5-6	TRBD1	once	TRBJ2-7	TGTGCCAGCAGCCTGGGACAGGTCAGGGGCGAGCAGTACTTC	CASSLGQVRGEQYF
TRBV27	-	-	TRBJ2-6	TGTGCCAGCAGTTTTTTATGGGGCGCCGGGGCCAACGTCCTGACTTTC	CASSFLWGAGANVLTF
TRBV6-6	-	once	TRBJ2-2	TGTGCCAGCACCCCGGGGTGGGACACCGGGGAGCTGTTTTTT	CASTPGWDTGELFF
TRBV5-6	-	once	TRBJ1-1	TGTGCCAGCAGCTCTCACTTGAACACTGAAGCTTTCTTT	CASSSHLNTEAFF
TRBV6-5	-	-	TRBJ2-5	TGTGCCAGCCCCCCCGACAGGCAAGAGACCCAGTACTTC	CASPPDRQETQYF
TRBV19	TRBD1	-	TRBJ2-5	TGTGCCAGTAGTCCCGGACAGGGGCTTTTTATGTTGTACTTC	CASSPGQGLFMLYF
TRBV9	-	-	TRBJ1-2	TGTGCCAGCAGCGTAGTAGGACTGGAGGATGGCTACACCTTC	CASSVVGLEDGYTF
TRBV19	-	-	TRBJ1-1	TGTGCCAGTAGTATGACCGGAGCCAACACTGAAGCTTTCTTT	CASSMTGANTEAFF
TRBV5-1	TRBD2	-	TRBJ2-1	TGCGCCAGCAGCCTGACTAGCGGGAGTCAGTACAATGAGCAGTTCTTC	CASSLTSGSQYNEQFF
TRBV2	-	once	TRBJ1-2	TGTGCCAGCAGTGAACAGGTCCATGGCTACACCTTC	CASSEQVHGYTF
TRBV28	-	-	TRBJ2-7	TGTGCCAGCAGTCCAAGGGGGGGATCCACAGACGAGCAGTACTTC	CASSPRGGSTDEQYF
TRBV25-1	-	once	TRBJ2-3	TGTGCCAGCAGTGAATATAACCCAGATACGCAGTATTTT	CASSEYNPDTQYF
TRBV7-9	-	-	TRBJ2-1	TGTGCCAGCAGCGCGACAGGATACAATGAGCAGTTCTTC	CASSATGYNEQFF